The clone carrying this T cell receptor (beta chain) was counted between two and nine times. What it recognizes is unknown. These data belong to a study of Ad26.COV2.S vaccination and SARS-CoV-2 variants. Study observations and caveats: Reports say spike-specific CD8+ and CD4+ T cell responses covered substantial breadth after vaccination.

This CDR3 region has 14 residues. Germline loops: CDR1 MDHEN, CDR2 SYDVKM. V was pared by 7 bases and J by 6 bases, with 15 bases between. As to treatment: 15 to 20 received Ad26.COV2.S at low or high dose, single or two shots; about five received placebo; per-sample allocation not given. All samples were drawn on day 63, counting from the first vaccine or placebo injection. In Boston, an adult donor aged 18-55 years took part. Clones were sequenced by immunoSEQ multiplex PCR, and TCRdb holds only the in-frame ones, with some missing. Of roughly 400,000 clones in the sample, over 80% were seen once. Sequencing used peripheral blood, obtained in a trial of Ad26.COV2.S vaccine versus placebo. The rearrangement links TRBV28 to TRBJ2-2; either TRBD1 or TRBD2 may supply D (5 bases each). This sequence was found in a person between 18 and 59 years old who received the Ad26.COV2.S COVID-19 vaccine or a placebo. The CDR3 is CASNSGRGSGELFF. The CDR3 DNA reads TGTGCCAGCAACTCGGGAAGGGGATCCGGGGAGCTGTTTTTT. Full variable domain (rest looked up from reference TRBV28 and TRBJ2-2): DVKVTQSSRYLVKRTGEKVFLECVQDMDHENMFWYRQDPGLGLRLIYFSYDVKMKEKGDIPEGYSVSREKKERFSLILESASTNQTSMYLCASNSGRGSGELFFGEGSRLTVL.